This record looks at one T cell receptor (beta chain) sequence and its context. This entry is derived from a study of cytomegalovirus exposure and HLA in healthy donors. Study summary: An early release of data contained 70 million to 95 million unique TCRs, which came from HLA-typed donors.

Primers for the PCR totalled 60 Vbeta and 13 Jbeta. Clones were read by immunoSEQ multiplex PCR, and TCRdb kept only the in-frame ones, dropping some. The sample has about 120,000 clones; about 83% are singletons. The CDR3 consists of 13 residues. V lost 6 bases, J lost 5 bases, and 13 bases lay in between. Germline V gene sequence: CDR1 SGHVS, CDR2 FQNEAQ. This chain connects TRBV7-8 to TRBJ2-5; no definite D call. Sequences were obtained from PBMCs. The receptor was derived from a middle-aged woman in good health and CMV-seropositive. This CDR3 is CASRQETPETQYF. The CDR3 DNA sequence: TGTGCCAGCAGGCAGGAAACCCCGGAGACCCAGTACTTC.